The 6 T cell receptor beta chains below come from one sample, sequenced in a study of T cell repertoires in cytomegalovirus infection. TCRdb independently ran MiXCR on the reads; one entry per CDR3 protein. The sample holds a few hundred thousand distinct CDR3 sequences, less than 30% seen once. The sequenced sample consisted of PBMCs. The receptors here all came from a human donor in good health (CMV status not recorded). Some clones in this sample may be carry-over from other donors' samples.

V is TRBV4-1 and J is TRBJ2-1; 9 bases agree with TRBD2. CDR3 length: 17 residues. Germline lookup yields CDR1 MGHRA and CDR2 YSYEKL. V shed 1 base, J shed 7 bases, and the junction held 11 bases outside the gene matches. This chain's CDR3 is CASSQAIRIAGVNEQFF. In nucleotides, the CDR3 is TGCGCCAGCAGCCAAGCTATCAGGATAGCGGGAGTAAATGAGCAGTTCTTC.

The genes are TRBV9 and TRBJ2-5; 7 bases map to TRBD2. J lost 3 bases, V lost 2 bases, and 1 base had no gene match. The CDR3 runs 13 residues. Germline CDR1 SGDLS, CDR2 YYNGEE. The CDR3 loop reads CASSVAGEETQYF. The CDR3 DNA is TGTGCCAGCAGCGTTGCGGGAGAAGAGACCCAGTACTTC.

V gene TRBV6-5 combines with J gene TRBJ1-5, with D unresolved. V was cut by 4 bases and J by 2 bases, with 15 bases left in between. This CDR3 has 16 residues. The germline gives CDR1 MNHEY, CDR2 SVGAGI. DNA of the CDR3: TGTGCCAGCAGTTCCTACACCCTTAAGGGCAATCAGCCCCAGCATTTT. Amino acids: CASSSYTLKGNQPQHF.

This clonotype has more than one count but fewer than ten. The rearrangement uses TRBV7-8 and TRBJ2-1, with TRBD2 matching over 9 bases. Losses at the gene ends were 2 bases for V and 3 bases for J; bases not matched to a gene: 5. There are 16 residues in the CDR3. Looked up from germline, CDR1 is SGHVS and CDR2 is FQNEAQ. The DNA of the CDR3 is TGTGCCAGCAGCTTAATAGCGGGAGATTTCTACAATGAGCAGTTCTTC. Residues: CASSLIAGDFYNEQFF.

The table lists this clonotype with many counts. V usage is TRBV7-2 and J usage is TRBJ1-2; D call uncertain. CDR3 length: 14 residues. V was cut by 4 bases and J by 0 bases, with 9 bases left in between. Germline CDR1 SGHTA, CDR2 FQGNSA. CDR3 loop: CASSWTETNYGYTF. CDR3 coding DNA: TGTGCCAGCAGCTGGACTGAGACTAACTATGGCTACACCTTC.

This clonotype was detected many times. A read error may account for a junction end that differs from germline. The chain couples TRBV7-6 to TRBJ2-2, with 12 bases lining up with TRBD2. CDR1 SGHVS and CDR2 FNYEAQ come from the germline V gene. CDR3 size: 18 residues. The CDR3: CASSVAGTSGRITGELFF. The CDR3 DNA follows: TGTGCCAGCAGCGTAGCCGGGACTAGCGGGCGGATCACCGGGGAGCTGTTTTTT.